These 22 T cell receptor beta chains were all obtained from the same sample, sequenced in a study of blood T cell repertoires in COVID-19. Profiled with immunoSEQ multiplex PCR; TCRdb holds only in-frame clones, not every one. The table lists some 250,000 clones, over 65% of them singletons. Sequenced input: peripheral blood. All receptors derive from an elderly woman with acute or convalescent COVID-19.

This CDR3 is CASGLHQGTTEAFF. The CDR3 coding sequence is TGTGCTAGTGGTCTCCATCAGGGGACCACTGAAGCTTTCTTT. This chain links TRBV12-5 with TRBJ1-1, with D possibly matching TRBD1 (6 bases). Per germline, CDR1 LGHNT and CDR2 FRNRAP. Trimming left V 5 bases short and J 4 bases short, with 14 bases between. This CDR3 is built from 14 residues.

This clone was seen a handful of times. This rearrangement joins TRBV18 to TRBJ2-3; D remains ambiguous. V was trimmed by 2 bases and J by 0 bases, leaving 12 bases between them. CDR1 is KGHSH, CDR2 LQKENI, per germline. The CDR3 spans 16 residues. The DNA of the CDR3 is TGTGCCAGCTCACCAATGCAAGCGCTTAGCACAGATACGCAGTATTTT. Translation: CASSPMQALSTDTQYF. The full variable domain, rest sourced from reference TRBV18 and TRBJ2-3, is NAGVMQNPRHLVRRRGQEARLRCSPMKGHSHVYWYRQLPEEGLKFMVYLQKENIIDESGMPKERFSAEFPKEGPSILRIQQVVRGDSAAYFCASSPMQALSTDTQYFGPGTRLTVL.

CDR3: CASSLTGDTEAFF. CDR3 nucleotides: TGTGCCAGCAGCTTGACAGGGGACACTGAAGCTTTCTTT. The chain links TRBV7-9 to TRBJ1-1, with 8 bases identical to TRBD1. V was pared by 3 bases and J by 3 bases, with 0 bases of the junction left unmatched. Germline V gives CDR1 SEHNR, CDR2 FQNEAQ (reference sequence). CDR3 length: 13 residues.

The genes are TRBV19 and TRBJ1-1; 7 bases agree with TRBD1. This CDR3 is built from 12 residues. Germline V lookup: CDR1 LNHDA, CDR2 SQIVND (reference sequence). Losses at the gene ends were 6 bases for V and 4 bases for J; bases not matched to a gene: 2. The CDR3 DNA follows: TGTGCCAGTAGCAGACAGGGCACTGAAGCTTTCTTT. Residues: CASSRQGTEAFF.

The rearrangement joins TRBV6-6 to TRBJ2-5; the match to TRBD2 covers 12 bases. Germline V gives CDR1 MNHNY, CDR2 SVGAGI (reference sequence). Germline trimming cut 4 bases from V and 4 bases from J; bases unmatched to any gene: 4. The CDR3 loop spans 15 amino acids. CDR3 nucleotide sequence: TGTGCCAGCAGTTCTAGCGGGGGGGCCCTAGAGACCCAGTACTTC. It specifies CASSSSGGALETQYF.

In its sample, this clone was seen many times. The gene calls are TRBV21-1 and TRBJ2-7; the table's D gene call, TRBD2, was not cross checked with the DNA. TRBV21-1 is tagged as a pseudogene. This CDR3 comprises 17 residues. Here the CDR3 DNA reads TGTGCCAGCAGCAACATCGTCACCAGCGGGAAATCCTACGAGCAGTACTTC. Amino acid sequence: CASSNIVTSGKSYEQYF.

There are a few counts of this clone. This chain connects TRBV5-1 to TRBJ1-4; 7 bases map to TRBD1. V trimming: 3 bases; J trimming: 5 bases; junction bases outside the gene matches: 7. There are 15 residues in the CDR3. Germline CDR1 and CDR2: SGHRS and YFSETQ. CDR3 loop: CASSSWTGINEKLFF. The CDR3 nucleotides read TGCGCCAGCAGCTCCTGGACAGGAATAAATGAAAAACTGTTTTTT.

This clone was seen only a few times. The CDR3: CATSRRASYNEQFF. DNA for the CDR3: TGTGCCACCTCAAGGCGGGCATCCTACAATGAGCAGTTCTTC. V usage is TRBV6-5 and J usage is TRBJ2-1; possible D gene TRBD2, 5 bases. The CDR3 runs to 14 residues. V was cut by 10 bases and J by 1 base, with 14 bases left in between. Germline V gene lookup returns CDR1 MNHEY and CDR2 SVGAGI.

In this sample, this clone turned up many times. The J gene is TRBJ1-1, the V gene TRBV7-9; possibly TRBD1 for D (6 bases). V was clipped by 5 bases and J by 4 bases, with 14 bases between them. The length of the CDR3 is 14 residues. Looked up from germline, CDR1 is SEHNR and CDR2 is FQNEAQ (reference sequence). The CDR3 DNA sequence: TGTGCCAGCAGCCAAGATACAGGGAGCACTGAAGCTTTCTTT. Translated, it gives CASSQDTGSTEAFF.

The table lists this clone with a count of one. V is TRBV9 and J is TRBJ2-6, with TRBD2 as a possible D gene (6 bases). There are 14 residues in the CDR3. Trimming took off 3 bases at V and 7 bases at J, with 11 bases between the two ends. Germline V lookup: CDR1 SGDLS, CDR2 YYNGEE. The CDR3, as DNA: TGTGCCAGCAGCGCCCCCGGGGGAGCCAACGTCCTGACTTTC. This translates into CASSAPGGANVLTF. The full variable domain, completed using reference TRBV9 and TRBJ2-6, is DSGVTQTPKHLITATGQRVTLRCSPRSGDLSVYWYQQSLDQGLQFLIQYYNGEERAKGNILERFSAQQFPDLHSELNLSSLELGDSALYFCASSAPGGANVLTFGAGSRLTVL.

At least ten counts were recorded for this clone. The chain combines TRBV5-1 with TRBJ1-1; tentative D call: TRBD1 (5 bases). There are 13 residues in the CDR3. V was trimmed by 2 bases and J by 5 bases, leaving 10 bases between them. The germline gives CDR1 SGHRS, CDR2 YFSETQ. Here the CDR3 reads CASSFQGGTEAFF. The CDR3 DNA reads TGCGCCAGCAGCTTCCAGGGAGGGACTGAAGCTTTCTTT.

Here the CDR3 DNA reads TGTGCCAGCAGCTTGCTAGCGGACACCGGGGAGCTGTTTTTT. It translates to CASSLLADTGELFF. The chain has TRBV7-9 and TRBJ2-2, with 7 bases fitting TRBD2. Germline CDR1 and CDR2: SEHNR and FQNEAQ (reference sequence). There are 14 residues in the CDR3. V lost 3 bases and J lost 3; bases outside the gene matches: 1.

This chain links TRBV29-1 with TRBJ2-7; no firm D call. The CDR3 is 12 residues long. Deletions cut 6 bases from V and 7 bases from J, with 16 bases between. Germline CDR1 SQVTM, CDR2 ANQGSEA. CDR3 in amino acids: CSVTTSLVEQYF. The CDR3 region has the DNA TGCAGCGTAACGACATCTTTAGTTGAGCAGTACTTC.

The chain has TRBV4-1 and TRBJ2-7; weak D call: TRBD2 (5 bases). The CDR3 covers 15 residues. With 0 bases removed from V and 6 bases from J, the gap between germline ends came to 15 bases. Germline assignment: CDR1 MGHRA and CDR2 YSYEKL. In DNA, the CDR3 is TGCGCCAGCAGCCAAGAGGTGGCGGGTGGAGTCGAGCAGTACTTC. It translates to CASSQEVAGGVEQYF.

The genes are TRBV7-9 and TRBJ1-5, with no clear D. The V gene lost 1 base and the J gene lost 5 bases, with 6 bases spanning the gap. CDR1 and CDR2 (germline): SEHNR, FQNEAQ (reference sequence). The CDR3 is 13 residues long. In nucleotides, the CDR3 is TGTGCCAGCAGCTTAGGCCGGGATCAGCCCCAGCATTTT. Protein sequence: CASSLGRDQPQHF.

The chain carries TRBV7-3 and TRBJ2-5, with 10 bases that match TRBD2. Germline V CDR1 and CDR2: SGHTA, FQGTGA. This CDR3 is 15 amino acids long. The V gene end was trimmed by 3 bases and the J gene end by 4 bases; junction bases not matched to a gene: 5. CDR3 in amino acids: CASSFSGGAAETQYF. The CDR3 DNA reads TGTGCCAGCAGCTTCAGCGGGGGGGCCGCAGAGACCCAGTACTTC.

V gene TRBV10-3 combines with J gene TRBJ2-6; D is undetermined. Trimming removed 4 bases from V and 0 bases from J, with 7 bases in between. The CDR3 loop spans 15 amino acids. Germline V gene lookup returns CDR1 ENHRY and CDR2 SYGVKD. The CDR3 loop is CAISGQLSGANVLTF. The CDR3 DNA is TGTGCCATCAGTGGACAACTCTCTGGGGCCAACGTCCTGACTTTC.

This clone was seen a few times. This chain joins TRBV29-1 and TRBJ2-1, with TRBD1 matching over 7 bases. The CDR3 is 10 amino acids. V was clipped by 7 bases and J by 9 bases; unmatched bases: 3. Germline lookup yields CDR1 SQVTM and CDR2 ANQGSEA. For the CDR3, the DNA is TGCAGCGCTGGACAGGCTGAGCAGTTCTTC. Amino acids: CSAGQAEQFF.

This clone occurred a few times. The CDR3 DNA reads TGCGCCAGCAGTCAAGCAGGCGACACCGGGGAGCTGTTTTTT. It is translated as CASSQAGDTGELFF. The chain is built from TRBV23-1 and TRBJ2-2; D gene ambiguous. TRBV23-1 is treated as an ORF (open reading frame) with a function not yet certain. The CDR3 sequence is 14 residues long. The V end lost 2 bases, the J end lost 3 bases, and 7 bases lay between the germline ends.

The genes are TRBV5-1 and TRBJ2-1; 11 bases are a match to TRBD2. Germline CDR1 and CDR2: SGHRS and YFSETQ. The CDR3 runs to 16 residues. The V segment lost 4 bases and the J segment 6 bases; nucleotides outside the gene matches: 9. DNA of the CDR3: TGCGCCAGCAGCCTAACCGGGACTAGCGGTACCAATGAGCAGTTCTTC. Its translation: CASSLTGTSGTNEQFF.

V is TRBV6-1 and J is TRBJ2-7; 10 bases agree with TRBD2. Germline CDR1 is MNHNS and CDR2 is SASEGT. Trimming cost V 3 bases and J 2 bases; bases outside gene matches: 1. There are 14 residues in the CDR3. CDR3 residues: CASSELAGAYEQYF. CDR3 bases: TGTGCCAGCAGTGAGCTAGCGGGAGCCTACGAGCAGTACTTC.

This chain links TRBV19 with TRBJ2-7, with D maybe TRBD2 (7 bases). V was clipped by 10 bases and J by 2 bases, with 12 bases between them. Germline loops: CDR1 LNHDA, CDR2 SQIVND (reference sequence). This CDR3 comprises 12 residues. This CDR3 reads CATGGQAYEQYF. CDR3 in DNA: TGTGCCACGGGGGGCCAAGCCTACGAGCAGTACTTC. The variable domain in full, completed from reference TRBV19 and TRBJ2-7, reads DGGITQSPKYLFRKEGQNVTLSCEQNLNHDAMYWYRQDPGQGLRLIYYSQIVNDFQKGDIAEGYSVSREKKESFPLTVTSAQKNPTAFYLCATGGQAYEQYFGPGTRLTVT.